This T cell receptor beta chain stems from a study of blood T cell repertoires in COVID-19. Across the study: The origin of the acute and convalescent COVID-19 samples was the United States, Italy and Spain. PBMCs, B-cell-depleted T cells, or T cells were the source of the cDNA or gDNA that made up the material.

The CDR3 runs to 14 residues. The germline V gene encodes CDR1 LNHDA and CDR2 SQIVND (reference sequence). J gave up 10 bases and V 3 bases, and 7 bases lay outside the gene matches. Per the authors' pipeline: Using reference gene primer amplification, nucleated cell counts were estimated. TCRdb's table, derived via immunoSEQ multiplex PCR, lists solely in-frame clones and lacks some. The D gene and trimming were derived from the DNA, and the V and J assignments and clone size from that table. Counted here are 310,000 or so clones, roughly 84% occurring once; the ten biggest clones make up 1%. Sequencing was performed on peripheral blood. The source is a man aged 45 to 65 with active or convalescent COVID-19. The gene calls are TRBV19 and TRBJ1-4, with 8 bases identical to TRBD1. The CDR3 DNA reads TGTGCCAGTAGTATCGGACAGGGAGCGGCAAAACTGTTTTTT. This encodes CASSIGQGAAKLFF.